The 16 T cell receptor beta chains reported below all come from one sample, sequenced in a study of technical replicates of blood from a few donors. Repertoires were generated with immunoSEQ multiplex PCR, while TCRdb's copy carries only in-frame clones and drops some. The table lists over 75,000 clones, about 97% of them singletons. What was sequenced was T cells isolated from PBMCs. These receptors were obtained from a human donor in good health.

In nucleotides, the CDR3 is TGTGCCAGCAGCCCCGGGACTAGCGGGAGTGAGCAGTTCTTC. It encodes CASSPGTSGSEQFF. The V and J genes are TRBV27 and TRBJ2-1; 14 positions agree with TRBD2. This CDR3 contains 14 residues. From germline, CDR1 is MNHEY and CDR2 SMNVEV (reference sequence). The V segment lost 6 bases and the J segment 9 bases; nucleotides outside the gene matches: 4.

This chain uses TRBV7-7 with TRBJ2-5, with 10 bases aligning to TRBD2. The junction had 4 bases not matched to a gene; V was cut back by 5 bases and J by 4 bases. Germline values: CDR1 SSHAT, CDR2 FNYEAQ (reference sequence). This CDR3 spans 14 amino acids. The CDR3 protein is CASSPRTSGETQYF. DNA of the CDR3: TGTGCCAGCAGCCCGCGGACTAGCGGAGAGACCCAGTACTTC.

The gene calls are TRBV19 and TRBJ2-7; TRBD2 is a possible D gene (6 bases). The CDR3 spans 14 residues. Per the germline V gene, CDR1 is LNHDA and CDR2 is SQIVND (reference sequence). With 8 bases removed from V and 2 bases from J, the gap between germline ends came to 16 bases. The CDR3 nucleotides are TGTGCCAGTGAGAGTGGAGGGATCCCCTACGAGCAGTACTTC. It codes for CASESGGIPYEQYF.

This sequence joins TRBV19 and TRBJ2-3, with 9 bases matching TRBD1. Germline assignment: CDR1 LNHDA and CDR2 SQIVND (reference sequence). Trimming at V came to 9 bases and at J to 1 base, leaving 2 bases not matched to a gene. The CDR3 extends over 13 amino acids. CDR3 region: CASRTGGTDTQYF. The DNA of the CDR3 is TGTGCCAGCCGGACAGGGGGCACAGATACGCAGTATTTT.

The CDR3: CAISDGTSGTSYNEQFF. The CDR3 DNA reads TGTGCCATCAGTGACGGGACTAGCGGGACCTCCTACAATGAGCAGTTCTTC. V and J are TRBV10-3 and TRBJ2-1; 13 bases align to TRBD2. The CDR3 loop spans 17 amino acids. J was trimmed by 0 bases and V by 3 bases; bases with no gene match: 2. The germline V gene encodes CDR1 ENHRY and CDR2 SYGVKD.

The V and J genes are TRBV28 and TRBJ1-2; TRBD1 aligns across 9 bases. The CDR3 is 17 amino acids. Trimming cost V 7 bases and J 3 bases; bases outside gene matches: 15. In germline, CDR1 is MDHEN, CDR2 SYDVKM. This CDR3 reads CASTLDRGDVLYYGYTF. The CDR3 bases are TGTGCCAGCACCCTTGACAGGGGGGACGTGTTGTACTATGGCTACACCTTC.

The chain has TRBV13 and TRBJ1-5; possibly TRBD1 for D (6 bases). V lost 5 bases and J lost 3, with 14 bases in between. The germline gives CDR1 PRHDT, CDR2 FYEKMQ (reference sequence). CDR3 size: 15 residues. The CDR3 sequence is CASSRGGFANQPQHF. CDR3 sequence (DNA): TGTGCCAGCAGCAGAGGGGGATTTGCCAATCAGCCCCAGCATTTT.

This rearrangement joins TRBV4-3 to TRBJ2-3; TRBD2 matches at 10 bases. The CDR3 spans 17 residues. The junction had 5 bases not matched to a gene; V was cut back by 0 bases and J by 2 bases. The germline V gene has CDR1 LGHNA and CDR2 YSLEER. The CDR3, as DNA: TGCGCCAGCAGCCAAGATCCCGGACTAGCGGCCACAGATACGCAGTATTTT. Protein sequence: CASSQDPGLAATDTQYF.

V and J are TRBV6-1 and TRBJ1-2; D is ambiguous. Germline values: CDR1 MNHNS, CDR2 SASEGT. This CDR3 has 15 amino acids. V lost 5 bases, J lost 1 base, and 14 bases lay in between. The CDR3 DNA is TGTGCCAGCAGTTTCTGGGGAGGGCGTAACTATGGCTACACCTTC. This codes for CASSFWGGRNYGYTF.

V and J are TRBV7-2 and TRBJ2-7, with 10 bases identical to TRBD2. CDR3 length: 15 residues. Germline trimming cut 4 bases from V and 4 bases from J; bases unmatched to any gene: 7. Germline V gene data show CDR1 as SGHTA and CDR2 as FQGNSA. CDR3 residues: CASSSSGSPMYEQYF. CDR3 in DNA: TGTGCCAGCAGCTCTAGCGGGAGCCCCATGTACGAGCAGTACTTC.

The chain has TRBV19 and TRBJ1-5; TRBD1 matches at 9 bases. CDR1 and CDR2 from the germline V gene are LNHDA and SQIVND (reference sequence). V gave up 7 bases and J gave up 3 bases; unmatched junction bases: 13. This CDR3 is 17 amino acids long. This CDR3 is CASTPWGQGPINQPQHF. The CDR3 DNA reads TGTGCCAGTACCCCCTGGGGACAGGGTCCCATCAATCAGCCCCAGCATTTT.

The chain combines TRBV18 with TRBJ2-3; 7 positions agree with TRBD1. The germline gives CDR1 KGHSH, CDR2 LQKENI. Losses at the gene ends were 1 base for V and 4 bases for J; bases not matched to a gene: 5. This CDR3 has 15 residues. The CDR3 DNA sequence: TGTGCCAGCTCACCACAAGGTACAGGGGCAGATACGCAGTATTTT. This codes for CASSPQGTGADTQYF.

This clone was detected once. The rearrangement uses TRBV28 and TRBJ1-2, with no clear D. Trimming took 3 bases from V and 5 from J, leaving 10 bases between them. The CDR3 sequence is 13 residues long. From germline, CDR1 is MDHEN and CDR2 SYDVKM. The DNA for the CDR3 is TGTGCCAGCAGTTTGGCGGTCGGTTATGGCTACACCTTC. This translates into CASSLAVGYGYTF.

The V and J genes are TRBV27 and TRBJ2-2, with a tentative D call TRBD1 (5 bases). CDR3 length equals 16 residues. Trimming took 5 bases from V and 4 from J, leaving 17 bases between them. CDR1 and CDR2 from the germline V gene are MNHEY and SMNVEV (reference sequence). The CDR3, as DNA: TGTGCCAGCAGTCGTGGTATCAGGGTTTCCACCGGGGAGCTGTTTTTT. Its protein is CASSRGIRVSTGELFF.

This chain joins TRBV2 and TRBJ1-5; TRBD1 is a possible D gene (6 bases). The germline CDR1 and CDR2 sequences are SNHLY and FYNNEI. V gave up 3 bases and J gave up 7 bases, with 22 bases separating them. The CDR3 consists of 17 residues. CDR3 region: CASSDYGVGGLRQPQHF. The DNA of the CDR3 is TGTGCCAGCAGTGATTACGGCGTCGGGGGGCTAAGGCAGCCCCAGCATTTT.

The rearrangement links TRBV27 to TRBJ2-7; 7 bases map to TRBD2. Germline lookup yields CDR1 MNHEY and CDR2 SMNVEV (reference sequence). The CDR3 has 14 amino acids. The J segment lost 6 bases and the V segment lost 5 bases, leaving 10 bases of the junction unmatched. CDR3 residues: CASSIGLVGGEQYF. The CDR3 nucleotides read TGTGCCAGCAGTATAGGACTAGTAGGAGGCGAGCAGTACTTC.